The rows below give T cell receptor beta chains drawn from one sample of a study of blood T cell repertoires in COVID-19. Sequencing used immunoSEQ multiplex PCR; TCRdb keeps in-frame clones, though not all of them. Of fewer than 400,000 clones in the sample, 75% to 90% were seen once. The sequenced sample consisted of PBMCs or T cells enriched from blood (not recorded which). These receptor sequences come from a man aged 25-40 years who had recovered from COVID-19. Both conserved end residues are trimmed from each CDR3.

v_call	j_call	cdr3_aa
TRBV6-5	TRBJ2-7	ASSSRLDSYEQY
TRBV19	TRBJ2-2	ASSRVGNTGELF
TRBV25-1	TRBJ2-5	ASSDPSAETQY
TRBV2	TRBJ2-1	ASSVRTSEVNEQF
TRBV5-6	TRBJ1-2	ASSLEGKYGYT
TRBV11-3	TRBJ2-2	ASSSMTGTGELF
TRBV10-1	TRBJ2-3	ASSAGGRGTDTQY
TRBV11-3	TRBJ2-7	ASSPGQGASYEQY
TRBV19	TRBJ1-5	ASSSRVSQPQH
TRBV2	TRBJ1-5	ASSERSGNNQPQH
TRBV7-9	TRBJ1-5	ASSQDSQPQH
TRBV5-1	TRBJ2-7	ASSSPDRVGYEQY
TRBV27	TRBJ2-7	ASSLFPGVSYEQY
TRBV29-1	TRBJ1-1	SVAGAAGGLNTEAF
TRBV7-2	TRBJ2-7	ASSKTSGVSYEQY
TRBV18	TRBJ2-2	ASSPIRDHTGELF
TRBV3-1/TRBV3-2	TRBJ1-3	ASSSVSSGNTIY
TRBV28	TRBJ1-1	ASSQDIKADRRTEAF
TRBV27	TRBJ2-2	ASSFDRGGDGELF
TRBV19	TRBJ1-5	ASSNPGTGAYSNQPQH
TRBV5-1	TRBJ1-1	ASSGGQGAPEAF
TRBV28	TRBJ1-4	ASSFSRGSITNEKLF
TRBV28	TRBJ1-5	ASSPPSARGSQPQH
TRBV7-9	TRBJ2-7	ASSYRGLAGAMTYEQY
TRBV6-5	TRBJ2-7	ASKDRISSYEQY
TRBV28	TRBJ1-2	ASFSGGKGYT
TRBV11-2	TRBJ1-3	ASSSDRGMLSSGNTIY
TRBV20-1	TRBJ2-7	SASVVYEQY
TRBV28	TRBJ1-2	ATTKLRLGTGRQNYGYT
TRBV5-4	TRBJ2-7	ASSAGGYEQY
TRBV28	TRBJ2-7	ASGGQGTLEQY
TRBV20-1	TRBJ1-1	SASDGQGAAF
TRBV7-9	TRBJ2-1	ASSLIGGTDLYYYNEQF
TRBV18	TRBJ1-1	ASSSDRREMNTEAF
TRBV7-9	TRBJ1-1	ASGTGQVLNTEAF
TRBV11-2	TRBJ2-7	ASSRGGKGNEQY
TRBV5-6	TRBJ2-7	ASSSDREASYEQY
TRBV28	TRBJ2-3	ASSLLAGGTDTQY
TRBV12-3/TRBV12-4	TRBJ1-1	ASGGFEAF
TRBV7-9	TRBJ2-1	ASSFSGGVFNEQF
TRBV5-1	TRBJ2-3	ASSFAGSTDTQY
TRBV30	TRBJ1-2	AWMWTRYGYT
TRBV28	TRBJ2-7	ASSQLQGGYYYEQY
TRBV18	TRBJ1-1	ASSPTEGGTEAF
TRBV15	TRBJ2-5	ATSRPFSRGAETQY
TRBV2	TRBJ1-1	ASRITQGPAEAF
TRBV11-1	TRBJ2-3	ASSSSFGDTQY